A selection of T cell receptor beta chains follows, all from one sample in a study of cytomegalovirus exposure and HLA in healthy donors. The repertoire was sequenced with immunoSEQ multiplex PCR; TCRdb's copy has only in-frame clones and lacks some. In the table there are under 150,000 clones, 78% of which are singletons. Sequencing was carried out using PBMCs. The receptors here all came from a woman in her 40s in good health and CMV-seropositive. CDR3s include the opening cysteine and the closing phenylalanine or tryptophan. D genes are given only for firm matches. Clone size is shown for a subset of rows, as once, few, many or a class of expanded clone.

J: TRBJ2-3; V: TRBV2; D: .; size: .; DNA: TGTGCCAGCACCGGGACTCCAAGCACAGATACGCAGTATTTT; CDR3: CASTGTPSTDTQYF
J: TRBJ1-2; V: TRBV19; D: TRBD1; size: .; DNA: TGTGCCAGTAGTATCGGAAGGGGGCCTTGGTATGGCTACACCTTC; CDR3: CASSIGRGPWYGYTF
J: TRBJ2-3; V: TRBV18; D: TRBD2; size: .; DNA: TGTGCCAGCTCACTTGGGACTACCACAGATACGCAGTATTTT; CDR3: CASSLGTTTDTQYF
J: TRBJ2-7; V: TRBV7-9; D: .; size: .; DNA: TGTGCCAGCAGCTTAGAACAGCAATCCTACGAGCAGTACTTC; CDR3: CASSLEQQSYEQYF
J: TRBJ2-7; V: TRBV10-1; D: TRBD2; size: .; DNA: TGCGCCAGCAGTGAGGCAGGGAGGGACGAGCAGTACTTC; CDR3: CASSEAGRDEQYF
J: TRBJ2-7; V: TRBV2; D: TRBD2; size: .; DNA: TGTGCCAGCAGTGTAGCGGGAGGCCCCTCCGAGCAGTACTTC; CDR3: CASSVAGGPSEQYF
J: TRBJ2-5; V: TRBV7-3; D: TRBD1; size: .; DNA: TGTGCCAGCAGCCCCACGGGACAGGGTATGGAGACCCAGTACTTC; CDR3: CASSPTGQGMETQYF
J: TRBJ2-5; V: TRBV5-1; D: TRBD2; size: .; DNA: TGCGCCAGCAGCTCCTCGGGGACTACTCAAGAGACCCAGTACTTC; CDR3: CASSSSGTTQETQYF
J: TRBJ1-1; V: TRBV7-9; D: .; size: .; DNA: TGTGCCAGCAGCCCGGTTGGTGAAGCTTTCTTT; CDR3: CASSPVGEAFF
J: TRBJ2-2; V: TRBV5-1; D: .; size: .; DNA: TGCGCCAGCAGCTTGTGGCAGGTCAGCGGCACCGGGGAGCTGTTTTTT; CDR3: CASSLWQVSGTGELFF
J: TRBJ2-3; V: TRBV30; D: .; size: once; DNA: TGTGCCTGGAGTGTACAAGATACGCAGTATTTT; CDR3: CAWSVQDTQYF
J: TRBJ1-1; V: TRBV7-9; D: .; size: .; DNA: TGTGCCAGCAGCCCAAACAGACAGAGTGACACTGAAGCTTTCTTT; CDR3: CASSPNRQSDTEAFF
J: TRBJ2-7; V: TRBV5-1; D: TRBD2; size: .; DNA: TGCGCCAGCAGCTTTGGGGGCGGGGGGGCTGGTAGTAACGGCTACGAGCAGTACTTC; CDR3: CASSFGGGGAGSNGYEQYF
J: TRBJ2-3; V: TRBV7-6; D: .; size: .; DNA: TGTGCCAGCAGCTTAACAGGGGGGGCAGATACGCAGTATTTT; CDR3: CASSLTGGADTQYF
J: TRBJ2-1; V: TRBV7-9; D: TRBD1; size: .; DNA: TGTTCCAGCAGCAGGGACAGGGGGGGTTACAATGAGCAGTTCTTC; CDR3: CSSSRDRGGYNEQFF
J: TRBJ1-1; V: TRBV6-5; D: .; size: .; DNA: TGTGCCAGCAGTTCCACAGGCCTCATGAACACTGAAGCTTTCTTT; CDR3: CASSSTGLMNTEAFF
J: TRBJ2-7; V: TRBV5-1; D: .; size: .; DNA: TGCGCCAGCAGCTTTAGGACTTCCATCCTCTACGAGCAGTACTTC; CDR3: CASSFRTSILYEQYF
J: TRBJ2-1; V: TRBV7-9; D: TRBD2; size: .; DNA: TGTGCCAGCAGCCTAGGTGCGGGGGCGGGAGGTGAGCAGTTCTTC; CDR3: CASSLGAGAGGEQFF